The TCR beta chain described here comes from a study of cytomegalovirus exposure and HLA in healthy donors. Trimming left V 2 bases short and J 0 bases short, with 8 bases between. The CDR3 covers 14 residues. Looked up from germline, CDR1 is MNHEY and CDR2 is SVGAGI. Assay used: immunoSEQ multiplex PCR; TCRdb lists only in-frame clones, some missing. This repertoire shows fewer than 70,000 clones, around 90% found once; its top ten account for roughly 3%. Sequenced material: PBMCs. This sequence originates from a man aged 18-30 years in good health and CMV-seronegative. V usage is TRBV6-5 and J usage is TRBJ2-7, with D unresolved. Here the CDR3 DNA reads TGTGCCAGCAGTTACAACGGGTTCTCCTACGAGCAGTACTTC. It yields the protein CASSYNGFSYEQYF.